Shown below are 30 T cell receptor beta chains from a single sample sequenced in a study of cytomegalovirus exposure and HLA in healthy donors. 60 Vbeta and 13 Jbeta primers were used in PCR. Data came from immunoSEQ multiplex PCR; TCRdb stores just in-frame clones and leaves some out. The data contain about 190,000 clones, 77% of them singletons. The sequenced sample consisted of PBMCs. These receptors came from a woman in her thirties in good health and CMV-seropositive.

This CDR3 is CASKIGTAQYTGELFF. Written as DNA, the CDR3 is TGTGCCAGCAAAATCGGGACAGCCCAATACACCGGGGAGCTGTTTTTT. The chain has TRBV5-8 and TRBJ2-2; 7 nucleotides align to TRBD1. This CDR3 region has 16 residues. The V gene end was trimmed by 6 bases and the J gene end by 3 bases; junction bases not matched to a gene: 11. CDR1 is SGHTS, CDR2 YDEGEE, per germline.

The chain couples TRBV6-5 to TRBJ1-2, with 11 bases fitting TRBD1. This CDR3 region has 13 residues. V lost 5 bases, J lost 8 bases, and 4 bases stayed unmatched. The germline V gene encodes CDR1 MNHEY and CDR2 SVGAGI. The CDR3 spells CASSRTGGIGYTF. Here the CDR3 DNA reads TGTGCCAGCAGTAGGACAGGGGGCATAGGCTACACCTTC.

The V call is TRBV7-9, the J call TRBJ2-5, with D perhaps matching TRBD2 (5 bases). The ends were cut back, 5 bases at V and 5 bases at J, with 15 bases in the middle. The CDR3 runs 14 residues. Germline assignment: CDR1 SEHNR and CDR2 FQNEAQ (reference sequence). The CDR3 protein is CASSGLSGSETQYF. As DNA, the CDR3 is TGTGCCAGCAGCGGACTGAGTGGTTCGGAGACCCAGTACTTC.

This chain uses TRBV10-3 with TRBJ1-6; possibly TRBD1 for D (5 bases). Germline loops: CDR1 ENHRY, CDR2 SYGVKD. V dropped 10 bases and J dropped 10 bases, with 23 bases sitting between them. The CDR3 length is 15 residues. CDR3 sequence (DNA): TGTGCCACCCTACAGGAGGACGAGGCGGGGTCACCCCTCCACTTT. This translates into CATLQEDEAGSPLHF.

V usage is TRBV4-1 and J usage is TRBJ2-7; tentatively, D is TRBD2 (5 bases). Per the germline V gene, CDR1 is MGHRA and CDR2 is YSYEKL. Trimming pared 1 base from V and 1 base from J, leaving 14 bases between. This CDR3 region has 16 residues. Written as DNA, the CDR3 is TGCGCCAGCAGCCAAGGAGGGTCTGTCGCGTCCTACGAGCAGTACTTC. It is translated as CASSQGGSVASYEQYF.

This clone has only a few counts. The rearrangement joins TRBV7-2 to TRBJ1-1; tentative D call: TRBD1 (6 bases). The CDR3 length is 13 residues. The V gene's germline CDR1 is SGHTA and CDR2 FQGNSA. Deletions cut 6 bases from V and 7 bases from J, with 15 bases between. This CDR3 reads CASSDRTEFEAFF. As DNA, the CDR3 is TGTGCCAGCAGTGATCGGACAGAATTTGAAGCTTTCTTT.

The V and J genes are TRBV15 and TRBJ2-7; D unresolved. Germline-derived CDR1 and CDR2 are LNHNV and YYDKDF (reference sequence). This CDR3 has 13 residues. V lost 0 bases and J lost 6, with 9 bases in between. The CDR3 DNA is TGTGCCACCAGCAGAGATGTCGGTCCCGAGCAGTACTTC. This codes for CATSRDVGPEQYF.

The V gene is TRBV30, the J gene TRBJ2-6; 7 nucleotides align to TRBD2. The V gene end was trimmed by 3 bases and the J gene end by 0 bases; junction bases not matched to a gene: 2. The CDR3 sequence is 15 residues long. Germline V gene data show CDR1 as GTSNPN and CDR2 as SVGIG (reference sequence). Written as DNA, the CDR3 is TGTGCCTGGAGGGGGGGGAGCTCTGGGGCCAACGTCCTGACTTTC. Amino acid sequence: CAWRGGSSGANVLTF.

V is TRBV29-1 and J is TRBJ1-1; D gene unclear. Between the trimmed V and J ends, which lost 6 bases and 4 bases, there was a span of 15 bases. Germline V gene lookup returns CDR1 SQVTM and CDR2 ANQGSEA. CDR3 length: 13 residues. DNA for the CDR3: TGCAGCGTGACTCGAGGGATAGGCACTGAAGCTTTCTTT. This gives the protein CSVTRGIGTEAFF.

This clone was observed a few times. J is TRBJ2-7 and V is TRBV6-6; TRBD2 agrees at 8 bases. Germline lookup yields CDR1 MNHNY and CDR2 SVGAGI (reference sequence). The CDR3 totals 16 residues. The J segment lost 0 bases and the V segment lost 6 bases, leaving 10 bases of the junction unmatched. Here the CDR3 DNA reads TGTGCCAGCAGGCCCAATATAGCGGGGACCTCCTACGAGCAGTACTTC. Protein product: CASRPNIAGTSYEQYF.

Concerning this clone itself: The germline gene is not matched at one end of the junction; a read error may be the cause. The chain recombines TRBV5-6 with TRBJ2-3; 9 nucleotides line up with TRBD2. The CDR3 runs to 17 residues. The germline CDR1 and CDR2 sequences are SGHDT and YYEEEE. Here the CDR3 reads CASSLDLAGIPTYTQYF. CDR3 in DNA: TGTGCCAGCAGCTTGGATCTAGCGGGGATACCCACATATACGCAGTATTTT.

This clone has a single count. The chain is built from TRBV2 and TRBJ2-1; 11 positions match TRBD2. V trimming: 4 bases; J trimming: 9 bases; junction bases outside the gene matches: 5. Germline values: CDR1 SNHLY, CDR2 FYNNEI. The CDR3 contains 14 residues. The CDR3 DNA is TGTGCCAGCAGTGCGCTAGCGGGAGGATTTGAGCAGTTCTTC. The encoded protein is CASSALAGGFEQFF. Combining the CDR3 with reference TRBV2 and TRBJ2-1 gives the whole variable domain EPEVTQTPSHQVTQMGQEVILRCVPISNHLYFYWYRQILGQKVEFLVSFYNNEISEKSEIFDDQFSVERPDGSNFTLKIRSTKLEDSAMYFCASSALAGGFEQFFGPGTRLTVL.

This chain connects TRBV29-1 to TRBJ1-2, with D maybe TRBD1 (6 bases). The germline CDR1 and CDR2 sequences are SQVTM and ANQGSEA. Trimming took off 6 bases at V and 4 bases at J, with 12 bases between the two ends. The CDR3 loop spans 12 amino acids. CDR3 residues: CSVPQGPYGYTF. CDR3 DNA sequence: TGCAGCGTCCCCCAGGGGCCCTATGGCTACACCTTC. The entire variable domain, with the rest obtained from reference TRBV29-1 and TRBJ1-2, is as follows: SAVISQKPSRDICQRGTSLTIQCQVDSQVTMMFWYRQQPGQSLTLIATANQGSEATYESGFVIDKFPISRPNLTFSTLTVSNMSPEDSSIYLCSVPQGPYGYTFGSGTRLTVV.

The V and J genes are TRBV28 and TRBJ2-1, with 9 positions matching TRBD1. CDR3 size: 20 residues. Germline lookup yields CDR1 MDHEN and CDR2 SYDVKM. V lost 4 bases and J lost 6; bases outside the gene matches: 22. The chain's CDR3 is CASSYPILTGGSPFLNEQFF. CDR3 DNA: TGTGCCAGCAGTTACCCGATACTTACAGGGGGCAGTCCATTTCTCAATGAGCAGTTCTTC.

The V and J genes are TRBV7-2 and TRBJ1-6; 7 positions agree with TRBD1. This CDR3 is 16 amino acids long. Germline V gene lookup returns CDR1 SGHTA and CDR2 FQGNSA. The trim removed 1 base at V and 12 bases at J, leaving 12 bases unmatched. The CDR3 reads CASSLVGTALWEPLHF. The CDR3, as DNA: TGTGCCAGCAGCTTAGTCGGGACAGCGCTTTGGGAACCCCTCCACTTT.

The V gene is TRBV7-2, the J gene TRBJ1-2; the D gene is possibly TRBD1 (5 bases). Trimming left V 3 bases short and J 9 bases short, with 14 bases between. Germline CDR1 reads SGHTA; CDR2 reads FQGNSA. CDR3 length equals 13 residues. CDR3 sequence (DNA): TGTGCCAGCAGCTTTAGCAGGGCATCGAGCTACACCTTC. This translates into CASSFSRASSYTF.

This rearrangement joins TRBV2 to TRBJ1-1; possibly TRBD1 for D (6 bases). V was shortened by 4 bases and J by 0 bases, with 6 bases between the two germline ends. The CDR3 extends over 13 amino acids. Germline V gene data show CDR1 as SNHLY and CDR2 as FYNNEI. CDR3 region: CASSGQVNTEAFF. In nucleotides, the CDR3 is TGTGCCAGCAGTGGACAGGTGAACACTGAAGCTTTCTTT.

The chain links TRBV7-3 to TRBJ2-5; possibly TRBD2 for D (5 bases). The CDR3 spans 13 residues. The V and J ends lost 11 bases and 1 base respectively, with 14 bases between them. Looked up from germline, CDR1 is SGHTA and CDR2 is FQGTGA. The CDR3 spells CASGKGSQETQYF. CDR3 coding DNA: TGTGCCTCCGGAAAAGGGAGCCAAGAGACCCAGTACTTC. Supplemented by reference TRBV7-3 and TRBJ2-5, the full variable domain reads GAGVSQTPSNKVTEKGKYVELRCDPISGHTALYWYRQSLGQGPEFLIYFQGTGAADDSGLPNDRFFAVRPEGSVSTLKIQRTERGDSAVYLCASGKGSQETQYFGPGTRLLVL.

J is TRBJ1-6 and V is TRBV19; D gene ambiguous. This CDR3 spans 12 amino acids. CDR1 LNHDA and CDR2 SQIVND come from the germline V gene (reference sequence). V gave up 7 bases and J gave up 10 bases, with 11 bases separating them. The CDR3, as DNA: TGTGCCAGTAATAGCGTTGGATCACCCCTCCACTTT. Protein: CASNSVGSPLHF.

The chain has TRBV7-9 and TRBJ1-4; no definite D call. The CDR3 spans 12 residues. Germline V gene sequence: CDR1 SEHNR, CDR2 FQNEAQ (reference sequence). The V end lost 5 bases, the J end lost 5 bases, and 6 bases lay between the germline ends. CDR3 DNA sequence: TGTGCCAGCAGCCCCAGGAATGAAAAACTGTTTTTT. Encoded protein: CASSPRNEKLFF. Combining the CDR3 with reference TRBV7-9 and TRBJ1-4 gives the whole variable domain DTGVSQNPRHKITKRGQNVTFRCDPISEHNRLYWYRQTLGQGPEFLTYFQNEAQLEKSRLLSDRFSAERPKGSFSTLEIQRTEQGDSAMYLCASSPRNEKLFFGSGTQLSVL.

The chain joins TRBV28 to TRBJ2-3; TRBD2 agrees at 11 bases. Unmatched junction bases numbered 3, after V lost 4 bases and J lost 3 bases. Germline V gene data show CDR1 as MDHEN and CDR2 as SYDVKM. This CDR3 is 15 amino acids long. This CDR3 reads CASSSLAGGTDTQYF. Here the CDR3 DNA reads TGTGCCAGCAGTTCCTTAGCGGGGGGGACAGATACGCAGTATTTT. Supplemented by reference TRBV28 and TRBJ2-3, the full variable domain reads DVKVTQSSRYLVKRTGEKVFLECVQDMDHENMFWYRQDPGLGLRLIYFSYDVKMKEKGDIPEGYSVSREKKERFSLILESASTNQTSMYLCASSSLAGGTDTQYFGPGTRLTVL.

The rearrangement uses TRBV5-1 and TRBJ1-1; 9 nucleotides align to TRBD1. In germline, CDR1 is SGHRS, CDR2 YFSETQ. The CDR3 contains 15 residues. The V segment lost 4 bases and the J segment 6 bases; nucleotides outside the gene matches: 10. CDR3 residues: CASSEGQGWYAEAFF. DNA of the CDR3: TGCGCCAGCAGCGAGGGACAGGGTTGGTACGCTGAAGCTTTCTTT. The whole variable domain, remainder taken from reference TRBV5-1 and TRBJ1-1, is KAGVTQTPRYLIKTRGQQVTLSCSPISGHRSVSWYQQTPGQGLQFLFEYFSETQRNKGNFPGRFSGRQFSNSRSEMNVSTLELGDSALYLCASSEGQGWYAEAFFGQGTRLTVV.

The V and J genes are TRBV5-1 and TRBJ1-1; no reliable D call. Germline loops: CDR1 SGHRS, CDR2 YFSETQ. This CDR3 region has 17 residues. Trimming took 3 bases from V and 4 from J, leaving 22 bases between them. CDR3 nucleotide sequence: TGCGCCAGCAGCTCCTTTTATGTCGGGGATGGTGGCACTGAAGCTTTCTTT. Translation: CASSSFYVGDGGTEAFF.

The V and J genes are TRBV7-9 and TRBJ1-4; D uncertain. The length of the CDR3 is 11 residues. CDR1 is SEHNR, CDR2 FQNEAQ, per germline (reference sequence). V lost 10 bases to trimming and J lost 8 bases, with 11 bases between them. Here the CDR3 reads CATEIQEKLFF. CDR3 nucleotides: TGTGCCACCGAAATACAGGAAAAACTGTTTTTT.

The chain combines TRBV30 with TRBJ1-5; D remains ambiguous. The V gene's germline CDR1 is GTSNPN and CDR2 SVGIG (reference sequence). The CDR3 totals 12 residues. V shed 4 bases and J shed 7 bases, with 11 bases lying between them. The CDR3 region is CAWNTGGQPQHF. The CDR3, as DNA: TGTGCCTGGAATACGGGCGGGCAGCCCCAGCATTTT. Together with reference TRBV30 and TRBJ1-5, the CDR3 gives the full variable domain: SQTIHQWPATLVQPVGSPLSLECTVEGTSNPNLYWYRQAAGRGLQLLFYSVGIGQISSEVPQNLSASRPQDRQFILSSKKLLLSDSGFYLCAWNTGGQPQHFGDGTRLSIL.

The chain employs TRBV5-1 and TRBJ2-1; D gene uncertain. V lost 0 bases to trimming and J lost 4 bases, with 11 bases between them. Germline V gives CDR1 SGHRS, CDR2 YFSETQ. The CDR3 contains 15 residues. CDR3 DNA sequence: TGCGCCAGCAGCTTGGCCTCTAGTACGTACAATGAGCAGTTCTTC. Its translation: CASSLASSTYNEQFF.

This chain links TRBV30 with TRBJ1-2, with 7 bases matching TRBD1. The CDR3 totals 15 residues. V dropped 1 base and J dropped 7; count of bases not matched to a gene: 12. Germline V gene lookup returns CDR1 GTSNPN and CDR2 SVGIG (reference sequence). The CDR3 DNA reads TGTGCCTGGAGTGAACCCGGAAGGGGGCTTGGTGGCTACACCTTC. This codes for CAWSEPGRGLGGYTF. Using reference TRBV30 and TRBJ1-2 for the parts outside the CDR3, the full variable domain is SQTIHQWPATLVQPVGSPLSLECTVEGTSNPNLYWYRQAAGRGLQLLFYSVGIGQISSEVPQNLSASRPQDRQFILSSKKLLLSDSGFYLCAWSEPGRGLGGYTFGSGTRLTVV.

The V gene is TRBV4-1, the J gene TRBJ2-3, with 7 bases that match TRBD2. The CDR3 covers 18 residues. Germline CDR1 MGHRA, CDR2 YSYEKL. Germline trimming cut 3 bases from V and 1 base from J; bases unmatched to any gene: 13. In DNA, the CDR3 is TGCGCCAGCAGCCATCTCCTTGGGAGGGGACCCCGCACAGATACGCAGTATTTT. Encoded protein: CASSHLLGRGPRTDTQYF.

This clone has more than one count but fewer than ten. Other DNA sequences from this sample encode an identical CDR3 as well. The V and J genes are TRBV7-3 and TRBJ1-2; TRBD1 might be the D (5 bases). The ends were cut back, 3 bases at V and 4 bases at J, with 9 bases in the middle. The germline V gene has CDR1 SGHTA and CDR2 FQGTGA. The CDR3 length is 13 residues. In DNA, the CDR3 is TGTGCCAGCAGCTTGGGTCAGGGCTATGGCTACACCTTC. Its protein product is CASSLGQGYGYTF.

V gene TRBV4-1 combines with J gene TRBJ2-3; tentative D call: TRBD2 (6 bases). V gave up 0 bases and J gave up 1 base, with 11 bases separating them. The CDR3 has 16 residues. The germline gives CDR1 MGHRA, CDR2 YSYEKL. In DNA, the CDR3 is TGCGCCAGCAGCCAAGATGGAGGGGCTCGCACAGATACGCAGTATTTT. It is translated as CASSQDGGARTDTQYF.